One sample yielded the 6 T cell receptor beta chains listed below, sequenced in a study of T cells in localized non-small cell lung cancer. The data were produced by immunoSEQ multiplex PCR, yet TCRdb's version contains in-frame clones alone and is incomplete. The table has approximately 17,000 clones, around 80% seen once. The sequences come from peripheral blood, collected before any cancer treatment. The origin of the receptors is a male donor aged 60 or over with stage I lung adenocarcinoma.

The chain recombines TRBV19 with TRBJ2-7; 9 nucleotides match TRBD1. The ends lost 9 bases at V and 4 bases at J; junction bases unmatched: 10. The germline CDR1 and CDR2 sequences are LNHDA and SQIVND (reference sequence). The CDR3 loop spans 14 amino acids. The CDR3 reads CASRTTGGSYEQYF. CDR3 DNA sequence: TGTGCCAGCCGGACAACAGGGGGCTCGTACGAGCAGTACTTC.

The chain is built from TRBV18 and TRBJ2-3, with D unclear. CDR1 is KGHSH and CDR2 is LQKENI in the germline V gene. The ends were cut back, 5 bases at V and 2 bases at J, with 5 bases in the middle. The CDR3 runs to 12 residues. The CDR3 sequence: CASSNTTDTQYF. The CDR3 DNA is TGTGCCAGCTCAAATACCACAGATACGCAGTATTTT.

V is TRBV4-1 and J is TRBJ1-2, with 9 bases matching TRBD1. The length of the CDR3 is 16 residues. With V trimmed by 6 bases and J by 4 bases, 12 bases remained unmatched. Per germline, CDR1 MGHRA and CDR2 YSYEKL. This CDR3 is CASRGADRGSVYGYTF. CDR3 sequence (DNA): TGCGCCAGCAGGGGAGCGGACAGGGGTTCAGTCTATGGCTACACCTTC.

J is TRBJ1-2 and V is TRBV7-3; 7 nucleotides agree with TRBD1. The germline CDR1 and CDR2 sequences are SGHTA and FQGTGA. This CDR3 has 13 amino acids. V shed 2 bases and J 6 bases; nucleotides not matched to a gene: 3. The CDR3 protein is CASSLGQGDGYTF. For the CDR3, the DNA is TGTGCCAGCAGCTTAGGGCAGGGGGATGGCTACACCTTC.

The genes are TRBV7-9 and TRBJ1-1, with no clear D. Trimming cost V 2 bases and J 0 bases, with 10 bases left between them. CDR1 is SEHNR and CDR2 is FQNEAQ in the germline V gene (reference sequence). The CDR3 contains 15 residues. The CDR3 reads CASSLSATMNTEAFF. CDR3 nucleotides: TGTGCCAGCAGCTTATCAGCAACCATGAACACTGAAGCTTTCTTT.

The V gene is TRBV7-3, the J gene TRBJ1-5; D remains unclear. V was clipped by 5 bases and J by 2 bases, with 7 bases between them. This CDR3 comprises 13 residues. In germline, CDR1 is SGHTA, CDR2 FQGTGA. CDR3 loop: CASSREGNQPQHF. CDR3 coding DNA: TGTGCCAGCAGCCGGGAGGGCAATCAGCCCCAGCATTTT.